This T cell receptor (beta chain) was identified in a study of blood T cell repertoires in COVID-19. Study context: Italy, Spain and the United States were the sources of the convalescent and acute COVID-19 samples.

Germline V gene sequence: CDR1 SGDLS, CDR2 YYNGEE. This CDR3 has 15 residues. The V and J ends lost 2 bases and 5 bases respectively, with 16 bases between them. Using immunoSEQ multiplex PCR, the repertoire was profiled, and TCRdb retains in-frame clones only, with some absent. The sample lists 250,000 or so clones, 70% to 90% occurring once. Participant age was roughly 18 to 89 years, and participants resided in about two dozen US areas. The chain is built from TRBV9 and TRBJ1-1; no firm D call. Sample: PBMCs or T cells enriched from blood (not recorded which). The TCR comes from a woman aged 50 to 60 who had recovered from COVID-19. The CDR3 loop reads CASSVSVSSRTEAFF. CDR3 in DNA: TGTGCCAGCAGCGTTTCGGTAAGTTCGAGAACTGAAGCTTTCTTT.